This is a list of T cell receptor beta chains from one sample in a study of blood T cell repertoires in COVID-19. Assay used: immunoSEQ multiplex PCR; TCRdb lists only in-frame clones, some missing. This table holds 60,000 or so clones, 90% found once. The sequencing input was peripheral blood. The receptors were sampled from a man between 60 and 70 years old with active COVID-19. The CDR3 runs from the conserved cysteine through the conserved F or W. The D gene is left open where the match is weak. Rows may omit the clone size; those that give it use once, few, many or a size class.

v_call,clone_size,j_call,d_call,cdr3_aa,cdr3_nt
TRBV7-3,.,TRBJ1-3,.,CASSPGRGSGNTIYF,TGTGCCAGCAGCCCTGGTAGGGGCTCTGGAAACACCATATATTTT
TRBV5-1,.,TRBJ1-1,.,CASSDSNPGTEAFF,TGCGCCAGCAGCGATTCCAATCCCGGGACAGAAGCTTTCTTT
TRBV27,.,TRBJ2-5,.,CASSLSRQAGKTQYF,TGTGCCAGCAGTTTATCCAGACAGGCCGGGAAGACCCAGTACTTC
TRBV5-1,.,TRBJ2-2,TRBD2,CASSLLAGGTGELFF,TGCGCCAGCAGCTTGCTAGCGGGGGGCACCGGGGAGCTGTTTTTT
TRBV4-2,.,TRBJ2-7,TRBD2,CASSLTSGSYEQYF,TGTGCCAGCAGCCTGACTAGCGGGAGCTACGAGCAGTACTTC
TRBV7-6,.,TRBJ2-7,TRBD2,CASSLSSGSGYEQYF,TGTGCCAGCAGCTTATCTAGCGGGAGTGGTTACGAGCAGTACTTC
TRBV11-2,.,TRBJ2-7,.,CASSRRGGPYEQYF,TGTGCCAGCAGCCGAAGGGGGGGTCCCTACGAGCAGTACTTC
TRBV6-5,.,TRBJ2-7,TRBD1,CASTRTGGAYEQYF,TGTGCCAGCACTCGGACAGGGGGAGCCTACGAGCAGTACTTC
TRBV3-1/TRBV3-2,.,TRBJ1-4,.,CVSSQVTDEKLFF,TGTGTCAGCAGCCAAGTAACGGATGAAAAACTGTTTTTT
TRBV4-3,few,TRBJ2-2,.,CASSQDGSAANTGELFF,TGCGCCAGCAGCCAAGATGGGAGCGCCGCGAACACCGGGGAGCTGTTTTTT
TRBV4-1,once,TRBJ2-7,TRBD1,CASSQQDRAGEQYF,TGCGCCAGCAGCCAACAGGACAGGGCCGGGGAGCAGTACTTC